Each of the 5 T cell receptor beta chains below was sequenced from the same sample in a study of CD8 T cells in Susac syndrome. Roughly 0.45 to 1 ug RNA was reverse transcribed with random hexamers. Each CDR3 protein is one row after TCRdb ran MiXCR on the immunoSEQ multiplex PCR reads. The sample has about 300,000 distinct CDR3 sequences; 92% are singletons. The sequencing input was CD4+ T cells from PBMCs. The receptors were gathered from a human donor with multiple sclerosis.

The V gene is TRBV6-5, the J gene TRBJ2-1; D is perhaps TRBD1 (5 bases). The CDR3 sequence is 14 residues long. Germline assignment: CDR1 MNHEY and CDR2 SVGAGI. With 2 bases removed from V and 15 bases from J, the gap between germline ends came to 20 bases. This CDR3 is CASSYGPQTAGWFF. The CDR3 region has the DNA TGTGCCAGCAGTTACGGCCCGCAGACAGCTGGTTGGTTCTTC.

The chain recombines TRBV20-1 with TRBJ2-7, with 10 bases matching TRBD2. Trimming removed 4 bases from V and 3 bases from J; junction bases left unmatched: 9. CDR3 length: 15 amino acids. Germline V lookup: CDR1 DFQATT, CDR2 SNEGSKA (reference sequence). The CDR3 nucleotides read TGCAGTGCTAAATCCGGGACTAGCGAAGTCTACGAGCAGTACTTC. It specifies CSAKSGTSEVYEQYF.

The sample holds one count of this clonotype. The chain links TRBV20-1 to TRBJ2-1; 8 bases fit TRBD2. There are 15 residues in the CDR3. V lost 3 bases, J lost 4 bases, and 8 bases stayed unmatched. Germline V lookup: CDR1 DFQATT, CDR2 SNEGSKA (reference sequence). For the CDR3, the DNA is TGCAGTGCTAGGGGGATAGCGGGACGTTACAATGAGCAGTTCTTC. It translates to CSARGIAGRYNEQFF.

The chain combines TRBV18 with TRBJ2-1; weak D call: TRBD1 (6 bases). The CDR3 is made up of 15 amino acids. Per germline, CDR1 KGHSH and CDR2 LQKENI. Trimming removed 2 bases at V and 1 base at J, with 9 bases between. The CDR3 loop is CASSPTGNSYNEQFF. The CDR3, as DNA: TGTGCCAGCTCACCAACAGGGAATTCCTACAATGAGCAGTTCTTC.

This clonotype is a singleton in its sample. The chain links TRBV20-1 to TRBJ2-5; TRBD2 matches 7 bases. The CDR3 runs to 15 residues. The germline gives CDR1 DFQATT, CDR2 SNEGSKA (reference sequence). Trimming cost V 5 bases and J 1 base; bases outside gene matches: 10. CDR3 region: CSAAPGLRGQETQYF. In nucleotides, the CDR3 is TGCAGTGCTGCGCCGGGACTAAGGGGCCAAGAGACCCAGTACTTC.